The sample holds one count of the clone carrying this TCR beta chain. Its specificity is unknown. The germline V gene encodes CDR1 ENHRY and CDR2 SYGVKD. The CDR3 sequence is 15 residues long. Losses at the gene ends were 3 bases for V and 5 bases for J; bases not matched to a gene: 6. This entry is derived from a study of cytomegalovirus exposure and HLA in healthy donors. Broader study findings: An analysis was carried out later, and it reportedly showed fewer N-insertions in an Asian-associated ancestry cluster than the approximately 670-donor mean. CMV serostatus was the only immune exposure information that was available. Highest at DRB1 and lowest at HLA-C, TCR association rates differed among HLA loci in a later analysis. Within a later analysis, the majority of CMV-associated TCR beta chains appeared HLA-restricted.

Primers included in the PCR were 60 Vbeta and 13 Jbeta primers. Clones were read by immunoSEQ multiplex PCR, and TCRdb kept only the in-frame ones, dropping some. In the table there are some 240,000 clones, roughly 80% of which are singletons. Input material: PBMCs. This sequence joins TRBV10-3 and TRBJ1-4; 7 nucleotides agree with TRBD1. This clonotype originated in a male donor in good health and CMV-seronegative. CDR3 region: CAISDADRVNEKLFF. In nucleotides, the CDR3 is TGTGCCATCAGTGACGCCGACAGGGTGAATGAAAAACTGTTTTTT.